This T cell receptor (beta chain) derives from a study of spatial heterogeneity in lung cancer. The table lists this clonotype with a few counts. TCRdb passed the 5' RACE reads through MiXCR, listing each CDR3 protein once. The sample has around 92,000 distinct CDR3 sequences; less than 15% are singletons. Trimming cost V 7 bases and J 4 bases, with 11 bases left between them. CDR3 length: 13 amino acids. Germline V CDR1 and CDR2: MNHEY, SVGEGT. Stated time point: sample taken at primary tumor resection. The TCR originated in a male donor with early-stage non-small cell lung cancer. The chain employs TRBV6-2 or TRBV6-3 and TRBJ2-1, with unresolved D. The starting material was PBMCs, obtained at surgery. The CDR3 nucleotides read TGTGCCAGCACCGGTGGCCTATACAATGAGCAGTTCTTC. This gives the protein CASTGGLYNEQFF.